These T cell receptor beta chains were read from a single sample in a study of vaccination effects on CD4 cells after COVID-19. The table came from immunoSEQ multiplex PCR; TCRdb's copy has only in-frame clones and leaves some out. Of about 26,000 clones in the sample, around 78% were seen once. Antigens for these TCRs are unknown. The sequenced sample was CD4+ T cells from PBMCs cultured with HCoV-NL63 spike peptides, obtained before COVID-19 vaccination. These receptors all come from a human donor who had a prior SARS-CoV-2 infection. CDR3s include the opening cysteine and the closing phenylalanine or tryptophan. A D gene is named only where the DNA matches it firmly. Clone size is not always given. Where it is, it says once, few, many or a class for expanded clones.

J	D	V	size	DNA	CDR3
TRBJ2-5	TRBD2	TRBV24-1	-	TGTGCCACCAGCTACAGCGGGAGGGCCGGGATGGAGACCCAGTACTTC	CATSYSGRAGMETQYF
TRBJ1-1	-	TRBV11-1	-	TGTGCCAGCAGCCCTTCCTTGGGATACGCTTTCTTT	CASSPSLGYAFF
TRBJ2-1	-	TRBV30	-	TGTGCCTGGAGTGTACCCTACAATGAGCAGTTCTTC	CAWSVPYNEQFF
TRBJ2-2	TRBD2	TRBV7-9	-	TGTGCCAGCAGCACCTTAGCGGGAGACACCGGGGAGCTGTTTTTT	CASSTLAGDTGELFF
TRBJ2-7	-	TRBV5-4	few	TGTGCCAGCAGCTCGCTAGCTACTCCCAGGGAGCAGTACTTC	CASSSLATPREQYF
TRBJ2-5	-	TRBV7-9	-	TGTGCCAGCAGCTTACCCTCCAGAGGCGGGACCCAGTACTTC	CASSLPSRGGTQYF
TRBJ2-1	TRBD1	TRBV5-4	once	TGTGCCAGCAGCGATCCGGGACAGGGGGGCCTCGGGCAGTTCTTC	CASSDPGQGGLGQFF
TRBJ2-1	-	TRBV4-2	few	TGTGCCAGCAGCCAAGCCCCGGGGCGGGATGACAATGAGCAGTTCTTC	CASSQAPGRDDNEQFF
TRBJ2-3	-	TRBV5-8	-	TGTGCCAGCAGCTTTTCTAGCGCAGATACGCAGTATTTT	CASSFSSADTQYF
TRBJ2-7	TRBD2	TRBV5-8	-	TGTGCCAGCAGCTTGTGTCGGGAGGGAGACTACGAGCAGTACTTC	CASSLCREGDYEQYF
TRBJ1-4	-	TRBV18	-	TGTGCCAGCTCACCACAGGAGTTTGACAGTCTGTTTTTT	CASSPQEFDSLFF
TRBJ2-7	TRBD1	TRBV19	-	TGTGCCAGTAGTATAGGGGACAGGGGCTCCTCCTACGAGCAGTACTTC	CASSIGDRGSSYEQYF
TRBJ1-6	-	TRBV19	-	TGTGCCAGTAGTATAGGAACGGTTCCGGCCCTCCACTTT	CASSIGTVPALHF
TRBJ2-7	TRBD2	TRBV5-4	-	TGTGCCAGCAGCCGCTGGCCTAGCGGGAGGATCTACGAGCAGTACTTC	CASSRWPSGRIYEQYF
TRBJ1-3	TRBD1	TRBV9	few	TGTGCCAGCAGTGGGACAGGGGGACTTGGAAACACCATATATTTT	CASSGTGGLGNTIYF
TRBJ1-1	-	TRBV5-5	-	TGTGCCAGCAGCTTGGATCCGCGGGGGGACACTGAAGCTTTCTTT	CASSLDPRGDTEAFF
TRBJ1-5	TRBD1	TRBV19	-	TGTGCCAGTGCAGGGGGATCTATTGGCAATCAGCCCCAGCATTTT	CASAGGSIGNQPQHF
TRBJ1-6	-	TRBV5-1	-	TGCGCCAGCAGCCCAAATAATTCACCCCTCCACTTT	CASSPNNSPLHF
TRBJ2-3	-	TRBV2	medium-sized	TGTGCCAGCAGTGTTGGCAGGGGAGATACGCAGTATTTT	CASSVGRGDTQYF
TRBJ2-2	-	TRBV21-1	-	TGTGCCAGCAGTTGGGGGGGACTAGCGGGCCCAAGAGTCACCGGGGAGCTGTTTTTT	CASSWGGLAGPRVTGELFF
TRBJ2-2	-	TRBV10-3	-	TGTGCCATCAGTGAGTCATCAGGCTGGGGCACCGGGGAGCTGTTTTTT	CAISESSGWGTGELFF
TRBJ2-7	-	TRBV5-1	few	TGCGCCAGCAGCTTCCGGGAGACCTCCTACGAGCAGTACTTC	CASSFRETSYEQYF
TRBJ2-1	TRBD2	TRBV18	-	TGTGCCAGCTCTCCCCGTGGGACTAGCGGGAGCAGTGGCTACAATGAGCAGTTCTTC	CASSPRGTSGSSGYNEQFF
TRBJ2-1	TRBD2	TRBV24-1	-	TGTGCCACCAGTGATTTAGCGGGTCGGGGGGGGAATGAGCAGTTCTTC	CATSDLAGRGGNEQFF
TRBJ1-4	-	TRBV5-4	-	TGTGCCAGCAGCCGATCGGGGGGCCTAGGGGAAAAACTGTTTTTT	CASSRSGGLGEKLFF
TRBJ1-1	TRBD1	TRBV3-1/TRBV3-2	few	TGTGCCAGCAGCCAGGCCGGAGGAGGGCAGGGGGCATCGTTT	CASSQAGGGQGASF
TRBJ1-4	-	TRBV6-1	-	TGTGCCAGCAGTGAAAGCTGGGAAAAACTGTTTTTT	CASSESWEKLFF
TRBJ2-5	-	TRBV28	-	TGTGCCAGCAGTTTACTATTTCAGGGAGCGGAGACCCAGTACTTC	CASSLLFQGAETQYF
TRBJ2-1	-	TRBV30	-	TGTGCCTGGAGGGAATCGGGGGCCCCGGAGCAGTTCTTC	CAWRESGAPEQFF
TRBJ1-4	-	TRBV3-1/TRBV3-2	-	TGTGCCAGCAGCCAGGTTAACGGGGATGAAAAACTGTTTTTT	CASSQVNGDEKLFF
TRBJ2-1	-	TRBV7-7	-	TGTGCTAGCAGCTCAGCACTAAGCACTGAGCAGTTCTTC	CASSSALSTEQFF
TRBJ2-7	-	TRBV5-1	few	TGCGCCAGCAGCTTGTGGGGTGTCACCTTGAGCTCCTACGAGCAGTACTTC	CASSLWGVTLSSYEQYF
TRBJ1-5	-	TRBV6-4	-	TGTGCCAGCGATGTTGGCAGCTATCAGCCCCAGCATTTT	CASDVGSYQPQHF
TRBJ1-1	-	TRBV7-3	-	TGTGCCAGCAGCCGGGACGGTAACACTGAAGCTTTCTTT	CASSRDGNTEAFF
TRBJ1-1	-	TRBV20-1	-	TGCAGTGCTAGTAACGTGGGGCTCACTGAAGCTTTCTTT	CSASNVGLTEAFF
TRBJ1-2	-	TRBV9	-	TGTGCCAGCAGTAAATCTAACTATGGCTACACCTTC	CASSKSNYGYTF
TRBJ2-1	-	TRBV25-1	-	TGTGCCAGCACCGAATGGGACAATGAGCAGTTCTTC	CASTEWDNEQFF
TRBJ2-7	TRBD2	TRBV4-3	-	TGCGCCAGCAGCCAATCGACGACTAGCGGGAGTGCCTACGAGCAGTACTTC	CASSQSTTSGSAYEQYF
TRBJ2-7	-	TRBV4-1	-	TGCGCCAGCAGCCACCCAATCGACAGGCTAGAGAAACGAAAGCAGTACTTC	CASSHPIDRLEKRKQYF
TRBJ2-3	-	TRBV18	-	TGTGCCAGCTCAGCGGATCTGGACAGCACAGATACGCAGTATTTT	CASSADLDSTDTQYF
TRBJ1-5	-	TRBV7-2	-	TGTGCCAGCAGCCCCCACAAGGGGCCTCTCAATCAGCCCCAGCATTTT	CASSPHKGPLNQPQHF
TRBJ2-7	TRBD2	TRBV28	-	TGTGCCAGCAGTTTATCCGGGGTACTGACTAGCGGGAGGGAGAGCTCCTACGAGCAGTACTTC	CASSLSGVLTSGRESSYEQYF
TRBJ2-4	-	TRBV3-1/TRBV3-2	-	TGTGCCAGCAGCCAAGGGGACAAAAACATTCAGTACTTC	CASSQGDKNIQYF
TRBJ2-2	-	TRBV11-3	-	TGTGCCAGCAGCTTCTCGGGGGAGCTTGGGGAGCTGTTTTTT	CASSFSGELGELFF
TRBJ2-3	-	TRBV2	few	TGTGCCAGCAGTTACACCTCAGATACGCAGTATTTT	CASSYTSDTQYF
TRBJ1-1	-	TRBV7-9	-	TGTGCCAGCAGCCACCAAGACAAGAGAAACACTGAAGCTTTCTTT	CASSHQDKRNTEAFF
TRBJ2-5	-	TRBV5-1	-	TGCGCCAGCAGCTTGGATCGCCCGATACAAGAGACCCAGTACTTC	CASSLDRPIQETQYF
TRBJ2-3	-	TRBV11-2	-	TGTGCCAGCAACCTGGACACCAACACAGATACGCAGTATTTT	CASNLDTNTDTQYF
TRBJ1-6	TRBD1	TRBV6-6	-	TGTGCCAGCATTTCCGGGACAGGGAGGATTAATTCACCCCTCCACTTT	CASISGTGRINSPLHF
TRBJ1-6	-	TRBV3-1/TRBV3-2	few	TGTGCCAGCAGCCAACAGCAGAATTCACCCCTCCACTTT	CASSQQQNSPLHF
TRBJ1-2	-	TRBV18	-	TGTGCCAGCTCACCACCCGAAGGGCGCTATGGCTACACCTTC	CASSPPEGRYGYTF
TRBJ1-2	-	TRBV28	-	TGTGCCAGCAGTTTAAACAGGCGTGGCTACACCTTC	CASSLNRRGYTF
TRBJ2-1	TRBD2	TRBV24-1	-	TGTGCCACCTCCGGACTCTCCACTAGCGGGAGGGGGAATGAGCAGTTCTTC	CATSGLSTSGRGNEQFF
TRBJ2-1	-	TRBV2	-	TGTGCCAGCAGTGGGCTTTTGGGTGGGGAGCAGTTCTTC	CASSGLLGGEQFF
TRBJ2-7	TRBD2	TRBV7-9	-	TGTGCCAGCAGCGAGCGGGAGCTCCAGTACTTC	CASSERELQYF
TRBJ2-5	-	TRBV5-4	-	TGTGCCAGCAGCTTGGGGACATACAGGGATCAAGAGACCCAGTACTTC	CASSLGTYRDQETQYF
TRBJ2-5	-	TRBV6-5	-	TGTGCCAGCAGTCGGATGCGAGAGACCCAGTACTTC	CASSRMRETQYF
TRBJ2-1	-	TRBV7-2	-	TGTGCCAGCAGCCCTAGGTGGGGATCCCCCCCTCATGAGCAGTTCTTC	CASSPRWGSPPHEQFF
TRBJ1-2	TRBD1	TRBV14	-	TGTGCCAGCAGCCCACAGGGGGGGACTAACTATGGCTACACCTTC	CASSPQGGTNYGYTF